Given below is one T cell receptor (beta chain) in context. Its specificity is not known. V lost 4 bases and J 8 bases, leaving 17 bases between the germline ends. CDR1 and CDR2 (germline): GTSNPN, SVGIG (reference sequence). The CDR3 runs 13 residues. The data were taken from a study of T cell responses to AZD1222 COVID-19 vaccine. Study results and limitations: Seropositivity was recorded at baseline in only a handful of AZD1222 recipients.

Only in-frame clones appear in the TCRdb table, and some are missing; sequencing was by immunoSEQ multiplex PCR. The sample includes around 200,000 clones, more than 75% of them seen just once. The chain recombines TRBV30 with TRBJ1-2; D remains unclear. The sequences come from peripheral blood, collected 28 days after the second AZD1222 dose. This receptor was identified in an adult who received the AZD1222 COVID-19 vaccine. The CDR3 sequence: CAWIPPGNGGYTF. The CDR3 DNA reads TGTGCCTGGATTCCCCCGGGGAACGGGGGCTACACCTTC. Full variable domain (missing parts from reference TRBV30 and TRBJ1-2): SQTIHQWPATLVQPVGSPLSLECTVEGTSNPNLYWYRQAAGRGLQLLFYSVGIGQISSEVPQNLSASRPQDRQFILSSKKLLLSDSGFYLCAWIPPGNGGYTFGSGTRLTVV.